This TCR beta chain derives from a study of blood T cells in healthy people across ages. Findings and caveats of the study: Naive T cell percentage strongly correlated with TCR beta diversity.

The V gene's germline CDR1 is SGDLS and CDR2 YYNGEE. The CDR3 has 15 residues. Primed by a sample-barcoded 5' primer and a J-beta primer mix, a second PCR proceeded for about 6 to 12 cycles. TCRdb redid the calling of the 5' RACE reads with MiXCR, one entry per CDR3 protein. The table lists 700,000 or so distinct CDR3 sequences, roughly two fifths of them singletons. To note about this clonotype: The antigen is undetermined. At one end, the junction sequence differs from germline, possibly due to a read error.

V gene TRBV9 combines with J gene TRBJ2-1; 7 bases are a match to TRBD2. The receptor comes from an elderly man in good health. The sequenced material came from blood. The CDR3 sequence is CANSVGLGPLNEQFF. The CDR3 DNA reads TGTGCCAACAGCGTCGGACTAGGACCTCTCAATGAGCAGTTCTTC.